This paragraph reports one T cell receptor (beta chain). This same CDR3 is encoded by further DNA sequences in the sample. CDR3 length: 15 residues. With 2 bases clipped from V and 1 base from J, the junction kept 4 bases outside the gene matches. Looked up from germline, CDR1 is SGHRS and CDR2 is YFSETQ. These data come from a study of glioma-infiltrating T cells after dendritic cell vaccination. Time point given: after dendritic cell vaccination, including at tumor progression/relapse. Sequencing was performed with immunoSEQ multiplex PCR; in TCRdb, only in-frame clones are kept and a portion is missing. This table holds more than 95,000 clones, almost 90% found once.

The starting material was blood, obtained after dendritic cell vaccination. The chain employs TRBV5-1 and TRBJ2-3; TRBD1 matches 7 bases. The clonotype was recovered from a human donor with glioblastoma. In DNA, the CDR3 is TGCGCCAGCAGCTTAGGGCAGGGGGGCACAGATACGCAGTATTTT. This encodes CASSLGQGGTDTQYF.